A single T cell receptor beta chain is shown here with its context. Its recognized antigen is unknown. No much larger clonotype is one base removed from it; base qualities were not supplied. The TCR beta CDR3 regions were amplified from the RNA transcripts. A first-round RT-PCR of the TCR CDR3 used the HTBI primer set with the Qiagen OneStep RT-PCR kit. A second multiplex PCR round built the libraries, followed by size selection and purification. The libraries were sequenced on an Illumina HiSeq2000 using paired-end 100 bp reads. As for how the authors treated the data: SOAPnuke was used to process the raw data, removing reads that contained adapters or uncalled bases, had a mean Phred below 15, or lacked an exact match to the constant primer or identifier. High-quality paired reads were merged using COPE v1.2.5, and each unique nucleotide sequence was defined as a clonotype. MiTCR v1.1 was used to align clonotypes to the IMGT TRBV, TRBD and TRBJ reference segments. The analysis included only V-J combinations with a frequency above 0.0001, which together covered approximately 99% of the repertoires. A TCS score was defined as the ratio between F50 (clonal expansion) and ExV (chaos), using BLOSUM62-based TCRdist between CDR3 peptides within each V-J. Welch's t-statistics and random forest reduced just over 500 V-J features to about 12, which were used in a naive Bayes classifier (R e1071). TCRdb reanalyzed the raw reads on its own, using fastp at Q25 for trimming and MiXCR for clone calling, and kept in-frame beta chains. Rows are unified per CDR3 protein, each entry keeping the most common DNA and genes. TCRdb, not the authors, supplied the V and J calls. The sample table records more than 300,000 distinct CDR3 sequences; around 13% of these occur just once. Together, the top ten hold around 10% of the sample.

Graves' hyperthyroidism was defined as stable when no progression to ophthalmopathy occurred over 18 months of follow-up. Hyperthyroidism patients were newly diagnosed, had a disease duration of under 2 months, and were aged 18 to 65 years. Exclusion was applied to patients with uncontrolled infections, other autoimmune diseases, pregnancy or lactation. Diagnoses were established on the basis of clinical symptoms, serum thyroxine and TRAb, thyroid ultrasound, and orbital computed tomography. PBMCs were separated from 8 to 10 ml of fresh peripheral blood using Ficoll-Paque density gradient centrifugation. Total RNA was extracted using Trizol reagent, and RNA quality was assessed on an Agilent 2100 Bioanalyzer. The CDR3 has 16 amino acids, counting the end cysteine and phenylalanine. Just CDR3 DNA is preserved here, 48 bases in frame from base 1. V is shortened by 3 bases, J by 8 bases, and the region joining them spans 20 bases. In the germline V gene, CDR1 corresponds to SGHDT and CDR2 to YYEEEE.

The entry originates in a study of T cells in Graves' hyperthyroidism and ophthalmopathy (dated by TCRdb to the late 2010s). Context from the whole study: Peripheral blood was sampled at the time of initial diagnosis, prior to any treatment. A discovery cohort of roughly 96 patients, approximately 44 with Graves' ophthalmopathy and about 58 with stable Graves' hyperthyroidism, was used to find distinguishing TCR V-J signatures. An independent validation cohort of around 19 hyperthyroidism patients and 17 patients who later progressed to ophthalmopathy tested prospective prediction of ophthalmopathy. For training and testing, the 100 or so patients in the discovery cohort were randomly divided in a 7:3 ratio. Thyroid tissue and blood T-cell repertoires from about six Graves' hyperthyroidism patients were also compared in the study. After sampling, hyperthyroidism patients received methimazole starting at 30 mg daily, and ophthalmopathy patients received high-dose intravenous methylprednisolone. The paper describes TCR Vbeta CDR3 sequencing of fewer than 150 peripheral blood samples, made up of 43 ophthalmopathy patients, around 78 hyperthyroidism patients and 17 progressor patients.

The paper's findings and limits, for the study overall: Most expanded thyroid clonotypes (frequency above 0.001) were also detected in blood, suggesting blood repertoires may reflect thyroid immune responses. In cross-validation, a model built on a 13 V-J signature told ophthalmopathy apart from stable hyperthyroidism with less than 90% sensitivity and approximately 84% specificity, and in testing the same model reached 80%/75%. No statistical method was used to fix the sample size in advance, and group allocation was not hidden from the investigators. In validation, the model predicted progression to ophthalmopathy with over 60% sensitivity and 72.22% specificity, a median of about 6 months before onset.

Sample: blood. The receptor chain draws on TRBV5-6 and TRBJ1-4; 5 matching bases give a weak D call of TRBD1. The clonotype originates from a woman in her fifties or sixties with Graves' hyperthyroidism. The nucleotide sequence reads as follows: TGTGCCAGCAGCTCCTACGACCCGGGACCGAGAGAAAAACTGTTTTTT. It translates as CASSSYDPGPREKLFF.